The 20 T cell receptor beta chains given below trace back to one sample, sequenced in a study of cytomegalovirus exposure and HLA in healthy donors. TCRdb's copy holds only in-frame clones and misses some; the assay was immunoSEQ multiplex PCR. The top ten clones hold 2.6% of a sample with 200,000 to 250,000 clones, about 86% of them seen once. Input material: PBMCs. Receptors originate from a man between 18 and 35 years old in good health and CMV-seronegative.

This clone was detected a few times. The rearrangement links TRBV2 to TRBJ2-7; the D gene is possibly TRBD2 (5 bases). The V gene's germline CDR1 is SNHLY and CDR2 FYNNEI. The CDR3 is 15 amino acids. Trimming removed 1 base at V and 2 bases at J, with 12 bases between. The CDR3 DNA reads TGTGCCAGCAGTGAAGTCCCGGGGTTTACCTACGAGCAGTACTTC. Protein: CASSEVPGFTYEQYF. The variable domain in full, with the rest retrieved from reference TRBV2 and TRBJ2-7, is EPEVTQTPSHQVTQMGQEVILRCVPISNHLYFYWYRQILGQKVEFLVSFYNNEISEKSEIFDDQFSVERPDGSNFTLKIRSTKLEDSAMYFCASSEVPGFTYEQYFGPGTRLTVT.

The V and J genes are TRBV4-2 and TRBJ2-7, with TRBD2 identical over 10 bases. The CDR3 totals 18 residues. The V segment lost 0 bases and the J segment 2 bases; nucleotides outside the gene matches: 10. Germline assignment: CDR1 LGHNA and CDR2 YNFKEQ. CDR3 region: CASSQEGPWTSGPYEQYF. CDR3 nucleotide sequence: TGTGCCAGCAGCCAAGAGGGACCCTGGACTAGCGGCCCCTACGAGCAGTACTTC.

The chain carries TRBV7-2 and TRBJ2-3; 10 nucleotides align to TRBD2. This CDR3 region has 16 residues. Trimming removed 5 bases from V and 2 bases from J; junction bases left unmatched: 7. Germline CDR1 reads SGHTA; CDR2 reads FQGNSA. CDR3 sequence (DNA): TGTGCCAGCAGCCCCCGACTAGCGGGCACCACAGATACGCAGTATTTT. Translating it yields CASSPRLAGTTDTQYF.

The V and J genes are TRBV18 and TRBJ1-1; a possible D gene is TRBD1 (5 bases). The CDR3 sequence is 14 residues long. Germline-derived CDR1 and CDR2 are KGHSH and LQKENI. The ends were cut back, 3 bases at V and 3 bases at J, with 11 bases in the middle. CDR3 sequence: CASSPIGQDTEAFF. In DNA form, the CDR3 reads TGTGCCAGCTCACCGATCGGACAAGACACTGAAGCTTTCTTT.

As concerns this clone: A junction end diverges from the germline sequence, so it may reflect a read error. The rearrangement uses TRBV20-1 and TRBJ1-2, with D possibly matching TRBD1 (5 bases). The germline CDR1 and CDR2 sequences are DFQATT and SNEGSKA (reference sequence). CDR3 length equals 10 residues. CDR3 bases: TGCAGTGCTAGAAGGGGTCAGCTATACTTC. It translates to CSARRGQLYF.

The chain carries TRBV9 and TRBJ2-7, with 9 bases that match TRBD1. The CDR3 runs 14 residues. V lost 4 bases and J lost 4; bases outside the gene matches: 6. Germline-derived CDR1 and CDR2 are SGDLS and YYNGEE. The CDR3 spells CASSSTGGAYEQYF. The CDR3 coding sequence is TGTGCCAGCAGCAGCACAGGGGGCGCTTACGAGCAGTACTTC.

The chain employs TRBV5-6 and TRBJ2-5; no reliable D call. V was trimmed by 2 bases and J by 5 bases, leaving 7 bases between them. The CDR3 consists of 12 residues. Germline lookup yields CDR1 SGHDT and CDR2 YYEEEE. CDR3 sequence: CASSFSYETQYF. As DNA, the CDR3 is TGTGCCAGCAGCTTTTCCTATGAGACCCAGTACTTC.

The rearrangement uses TRBV19 and TRBJ2-1, with a tentative D call TRBD1 (5 bases). This CDR3 has 14 amino acids. Germline CDR1 LNHDA, CDR2 SQIVND (reference sequence). Trimming pared 4 bases from V and 6 bases from J, leaving 13 bases between. This chain's CDR3 is CASSRTSSLNEQFF. In DNA, the CDR3 is TGTGCCAGTAGTAGGACATCTTCGCTCAATGAGCAGTTCTTC.

This chain links TRBV29-1 with TRBJ1-1, with TRBD1 matching 7 bases. V lost 3 bases and J lost 1; bases outside the gene matches: 8. From germline, CDR1 is SQVTM and CDR2 ANQGSEA. The CDR3 contains 15 residues. Here the CDR3 DNA reads TGCAGCGTTGAGGGGGAACAGGGGTGGAACACTGAAGCTTTCTTT. This sequence encodes CSVEGEQGWNTEAFF.

A single count supports this clone. V gene TRBV28 combines with J gene TRBJ1-1; D gene unclear. The V end was cut by 4 bases, the J end by 5 bases, with 8 bases between. The CDR3 length is 12 residues. Germline CDR1 reads MDHEN; CDR2 reads SYDVKM. The CDR3 reads CASSSGGTEAFF. In DNA, the CDR3 is TGTGCCAGCAGTTCGGGAGGGACTGAAGCTTTCTTT.

The chain has TRBV2 and TRBJ1-5; no clear D. The V end lost 0 bases, the J end lost 1 base, and 16 bases lay between the germline ends. The CDR3 is made up of 18 amino acids. The germline V gene encodes CDR1 SNHLY and CDR2 FYNNEI. The DNA of the CDR3 is TGTGCCAGCAGTGAAGCGTGGCGGAATGGGTTGAGCAATCAGCCCCAGCATTTT. It yields the protein CASSEAWRNGLSNQPQHF.

The chain employs TRBV11-2 and TRBJ2-1; 11 bases fit TRBD2. CDR1 is SGHAT, CDR2 FQNNGV, per germline. The ends lost 4 bases at V and 4 bases at J; junction bases unmatched: 6. The CDR3 extends over 16 amino acids. CDR3 protein: CASSSLAGGSYNEQFF. The CDR3, as DNA: TGTGCCAGCAGCTCCCTAGCGGGAGGATCTTACAATGAGCAGTTCTTC.

In its sample, this clone was seen once. The CDR3 nucleotides are TGTGCCAGCAGATCGGGAGTCGACGAGCAGTACTTC. Residues: CASRSGVDEQYF. The V call is TRBV2, the J call TRBJ2-7; perhaps TRBD2 as D (6 bases). The CDR3 is 12 residues long. CDR1 is SNHLY and CDR2 is FYNNEI in the germline V gene. The ends were cut back, 6 bases at V and 5 bases at J, with 11 bases in the middle.

Of note for this clone: This sample also contains other DNA sequences that code for the same CDR3. CDR3 sequence: CASSLRDRGYEQYF. CDR3 bases: TGTGCCAGCTCACTGAGGGACAGGGGGTACGAGCAGTACTTC. This chain connects TRBV18 to TRBJ2-7; TRBD1 agrees at 11 bases. Per the germline V gene, CDR1 is KGHSH and CDR2 is LQKENI. With V trimmed by 4 bases and J by 4 bases, 3 bases remained unmatched. The CDR3 length is 14 residues.

This clone was detected a few times. The chain recombines TRBV18 with TRBJ1-2; possible D gene TRBD1, 6 bases. The V end was cut by 2 bases, the J end by 12 bases, with 13 bases between. Germline V lookup: CDR1 KGHSH, CDR2 LQKENI. This CDR3 region has 12 residues. The CDR3, as DNA: TGTGCCAGCTCACCATTCACGGGGGGCCACACCTTC. Residues: CASSPFTGGHTF. The full variable domain, rest sourced from reference TRBV18 and TRBJ1-2, is NAGVMQNPRHLVRRRGQEARLRCSPMKGHSHVYWYRQLPEEGLKFMVYLQKENIIDESGMPKERFSAEFPKEGPSILRIQQVVRGDSAAYFCASSPFTGGHTFGSGTRLTVV.

V gene TRBV7-3 combines with J gene TRBJ2-1, with 8 bases aligning to TRBD2. The J segment lost 3 bases and the V segment lost 1 base, leaving 2 bases of the junction unmatched. The CDR3 spans 15 residues. The germline V gene has CDR1 SGHTA and CDR2 FQGTGA. In DNA form, the CDR3 reads TGTGCCAGCAGCTTAAGTACTAGCGGCTACAATGAGCAGTTCTTC. This codes for CASSLSTSGYNEQFF.

In its sample, this clone was seen once. The genes are TRBV7-9 and TRBJ2-5, with D perhaps TRBD1 (6 bases). The ends were cut back, 10 bases at V and 0 bases at J, with 18 bases in the middle. The length of the CDR3 is 15 residues. Germline V CDR1 and CDR2: SEHNR, FQNEAQ (reference sequence). CDR3 region: CAIQGPLLYQETQYF. Here the CDR3 DNA reads TGTGCCATCCAGGGGCCGCTATTGTACCAAGAGACCCAGTACTTC.

The gene calls are TRBV6-4 and TRBJ2-1; 10 bases map to TRBD1. V lost 4 bases and J lost 4; bases outside the gene matches: 4. The CDR3 spans 15 residues. Germline CDR1 reads MRHNA; CDR2 reads SNTAGT. CDR3 in amino acids: CASSAGQGQYNEQFF. The CDR3 nucleotides read TGTGCCAGCAGTGCGGGACAGGGGCAATACAATGAGCAGTTCTTC.

The rearrangement links TRBV30 to TRBJ2-7; weak D call: TRBD1 (6 bases). Germline lookup yields CDR1 GTSNPN and CDR2 SVGIG (reference sequence). Trimming stripped 2 bases from V and 1 base from J, with 12 bases between. The CDR3 is 14 amino acids. The CDR3 DNA reads TGTGCCTGGAGTTCCGAGGGGGTTTCCTACGAGCAGTACTTC. Encoded protein: CAWSSEGVSYEQYF.

The chain has TRBV5-6 and TRBJ1-1; D unresolved. The CDR3 has 14 residues. Germline V lookup: CDR1 SGHDT, CDR2 YYEEEE. Deletions cut 3 bases from V and 4 bases from J, with 13 bases between. The CDR3 nucleotides read TGTGCCAGCAGCTCCCTAGTCAAGAGCACTGAAGCTTTCTTT. Its protein product is CASSSLVKSTEAFF.